This T cell receptor (beta chain) was observed in a study of tumour-infiltrating T cells in Burkitt lymphoma. The overall study: Productive clonality predicted overall and progression-free survival.

Sequencing used immunoSEQ multiplex PCR; TCRdb keeps in-frame clones, though not all of them. The table records more than 5,500 clones, roughly 9.1% of them present only once. This clone came up a few times. The origin of this receptor is a human donor with diffuse large B-cell lymphoma. The sequenced sample was tumor tissue.

CDR3 sequence (DNA): TGTGCCACCGGAAGTACTAGCGGGGGAGACAATGAGCAGTTCTTC. It yields the protein CATGSTSGGDNEQFF. The chain employs TRBV10-3 and TRBJ2-1, with 11 bases aligning to TRBD2. Germline-derived CDR1 and CDR2 are ENHRY and SYGVKD. Trimming took 10 bases from V and 5 from J; bases not matched to a gene: 10. There are 15 residues in the CDR3.